The source of this T cell receptor beta chain is a study of cytomegalovirus exposure and HLA in healthy donors (dated by TCRdb to between 2016 and 2019). Background for the entire study: An earlier analysis of 550 to 700 of the donors reported 250 to 350 Gb of sequence data and 117 million unique TCR beta sequences from 150 million to 200 million T cells. About 330 gigabases of sequencing data and around 90 million unique TCR sequences made up an early release that covered roughly 670 HLA-typed donors. Of the 350 to 450 genotyped donors, 81% were placed in the genetic ancestry cluster associated with self-reported Caucasian donors. The study was designed to test whether signatures of past pathogen exposure could be identified by cataloging public T cell receptors. The study used immunosequencing to profile the T cell repertoires of more than 650 subjects and linked those repertoires to cytomegalovirus serostatus. Besides the first cohort of some 670 subjects, a separate validation cohort made up of 90 to 150 different subjects was used. The study combined high-throughput TCR immunosequencing, statistical association of individual TCRs with disease status, and machine learning to predict cytomegalovirus infection status. In a later analysis, previously published TCR beta repertoires from more than 500 donors were re-analyzed and high-resolution HLA genotyping was added so that TCR occurrence patterns could be studied. In the later analysis, no new phenotypic data were used to find candidate immune exposures; instead, reliance was placed on TCR beta sequences and their occurrence across donors. An earlier analysis of nearly 600 of the donors applied high-throughput TCR beta sequencing to assess whether each TCR beta V gene segment acted as functional or pseudogenic. Donor age, sex, ethnicity and CMV serostatus were compiled together with the repertoire data. A later genetic analysis took genome-wide SNP genotypes for about 65% of the 666 donors and used that subset as a discovery cohort. Every repertoire in the discovery cohort had been generated on one and the same sequencing platform. HLA typing included class I and class II loci at four-digit resolution. Typing coverage differed by locus: A, B, C, DRB1 and DQB1 were typed in about 620-640 donors, DQA1 in about 500, DPA1 in over 600, and DPB1 in about 450. Roughly 5 DR-DQ haplotypes were handled as single units for association and clustering because linkage in the cohort was strong. Among about 390 genotyped donors of the cohort, an average of roughly 240,000 unique TCR beta nucleotide sequences were sequenced per donor, roughly 20% of them non-productive.

The cohort was made up of about 610 healthy bone marrow donors. At the time of sampling, every cohort member was nominally healthy, though immune exposures that went unrecorded were likely present. The donor was CMV seropositive and was included in the group of about 290 seropositive cohort members. Every donor gave a peripheral blood sample, and the peripheral blood mononuclear cells from that sample were used for TCR beta sequencing. Genomic DNA was extracted from the blood cell samples with the Qiagen DNeasy Blood Extraction Kit. Of note for this clone: Its cognate antigen has yet to be identified. No base quality values were provided; no much bigger clone lies one nucleotide off.

V is cut back by 5 bases and J by 0 bases, with 6 bases in the junction unmatched. From the germline V gene, CDR1 is MNHEY and CDR2 is SVGAGI. From the cysteine through the phenylalanine, the CDR3 covers 15 amino acids. The retained sequence is limited to the CDR3, 45 bases, with the frame set at the first base. Receptor libraries were prepared by the immunoSEQ multiplex PCR assay. For the multiplex PCR, a mixture combining 60 forward primers for TCR Vbeta segments and 13 reverse primers for TCR Jbeta segments was used. The CDR3 region of rearranged TCR beta genes was amplified from genomic DNA with a multiplex PCR assay. On the Illumina HiSeq System, the amplified TCR beta libraries were sequenced as 87-base-pair reads. The original pipeline was this. A later analysis tallied some 79 million unique TCR beta chains across the 640 or so repertoires, and 10 million to 11 million of those chains were shared by two or more donors. A nearest-neighbor algorithm error-corrected the raw reads and collapsed the reads into unique sequences, merging closely related sequences to remove PCR and sequencing errors. V, D and J gene segments were assigned by aligning CDR3 sequences to IMGT reference sequences. For a sequence to be retained, a match of at least six nucleotides was required to both a V gene segment and a J gene segment. Rearrangements were classified as productive when the CDR3 lacked stop codons and remained in frame with V and J, and all other rearrangements were classified as non-productive. CDR3 was defined according to IMGT convention as the region running from the second conserved V-encoded cysteine to the conserved J-encoded phenylalanine. The earlier analysis of 450 to 750 of the donors excluded any sequence lacking an unambiguous match to a single V gene segment. An earlier analysis of under 750 of the donors called V segments functional above 56.7% productive rearrangements and segregating when the between-donor standard deviation exceeded 5%. A statistical classification framework was developed to diagnose cytomegalovirus status using the catalog of TCR beta chain sequences. In a later analysis, TCR nucleotide sequences were compared against IMGT/GENE-DB human TR gene sequences so that V and J genes could be assigned. Using the TCRdist pipeline, a later analysis assigned CDR3 sequences along with most-parsimonious VDJ recombination scenarios. In a later analysis, each TCR beta chain was defined by its CDR3 amino acid sequence together with its V-gene family, and reads without a unique V-gene family were excluded. As a way to deal with suspected cross-contamination and a sequencing artifact, a later analysis dropped 450 to 700 nucleotide sequences that were highly shared and had low generation probability. In a later analysis, a clonal expansion index was calculated for each public chain from normalized within-repertoire ranks of inferred template counts. Generation probabilities in a later analysis came from a VDJ recombination model fitted to out-of-frame rearrangements, and those results were checked against IGoR. A later analysis scored TCR-TCR, TCR-HLA and TCR-CMV co-occurrence with hypergeometric tests, applying a repertoire-size bias correction to TCR pairs. In a later analysis, false discovery rates were estimated by permuting HLA or CMV assignments 20 times. In a later analysis, co-occurring TCRs were grouped using DBSCAN, and TCRdist sequence similarity was added for clustering within HLA-allele-positive subsets. For co-occurrence clustering, repertoires with fewer than 30,000 or more than 120,000 public chains were excluded, along with about five repertoires with anomalous nucleotide sharing. This immuneACCESS table, as held by TCRdb, lists in-frame sequences with V and J called but not all clones. Of the missing ones, under half trace to an unresolved V gene in checked studies; the others have no known cause. The V and J calls and clone size come from that table; D and trimming were worked out from the DNA. Across this sample there are around 150,000 clones, with 80% to 90% seen only once. Approximately 7% of the sample goes to the ten largest clones.

Findings and caveats that apply to the study as a whole: Compared with equally common non-associated chains, HLA-associated TCR beta chains in a later analysis were more clonally expanded and had lower generation probabilities. A later analysis reported that several top co-occurrence clusters appeared linked to parvovirus B19, influenza, CMV and Epstein-Barr virus. Correlated functional status among segregating V segments might reflect linkage disequilibrium, but an unknown experimental factor could not be ruled out. For the cohort, immune exposure information was limited to CMV serostatus. The cohort was sequenced for TCR beta chains only, and without alpha or paired-chain data the features that could be detected were limited. The authors suggested that the approach could potentially be generalized to other disease states and immunological phenotypes. Cytomegalovirus status was reported to be diagnosed by the classifier with high specificity and sensitivity in both the original and validation cohorts. A further reported finding was that TCR beta sequences accurately predicted the HLA-A and HLA-B alleles for most subjects in the first cohort. Across donors, most TCR sequences were observed very rarely, whereas some public TCRs were present in many individuals. Because some donors lacked HLA typing at each locus, the association tests relied only on the typed subset. The 87-base-pair reads could not distinguish some IMGT-functional V segments, including TRBV6-2 and TRBV6-3, so those segments were excluded. In a later analysis, most CMV-associated TCR beta chains were found to appear HLA-restricted, with HLA associations seemingly driven largely by CMV exposure. According to a later genetic analysis, donors in an Asian-associated ancestry cluster had fewer N-insertions in productive TCRs than the approximately 650-donor mean. In the study, 150 to 200 TCR beta chains were listed as associated with cytomegalovirus. Assigning TCR associations to individual alleles was difficult when HLA alleles, especially DR and DQ, strongly co-occurred. A later genetic analysis associated a missense DCLRE1C variant with V-gene and J-gene trimming of TCR beta chains, and an independent cohort replicated the association. Because counts were too low, approximately 15 rarely observed V segments, including chromosome 9 orphons, were excluded from the earlier analysis of 587 of the donors. A few of the identified cytomegalovirus-associated TCR beta chains were confirmed in vitro to be specific for cytomegalovirus antigens. In a later analysis, TCR association rates were found to vary across HLA loci, with the most associated TCRs seen for DRB1 alleles and the fewest for HLA-C alleles. In an earlier analysis of under 600 of the donors, most TCR beta V segments were observed in productive rearrangements about 90% or about 30% of the time, broadly matching IMGT annotations. A group of highly shared sequence variants was considered likely to be a technical artifact of the sequencing pipeline. Sequencing depth was assumed to be roughly uniform across donors in the presence/absence analyses, though that assumption may not hold. Specific HLA alleles were associated with over 15,000 TCR beta sequences at a false discovery rate of 0.05 in a later analysis.

The sequence came from a woman aged 30 to 39 in good health and CMV-seropositive. Sequencing used PBMCs. The chain was built from TRBV6-5 and TRBJ2-7, and TRBD1 aligns with 8 junction nucleotides. The CDR3 amino acid sequence is: CASSATGTGSYEQYF. The DNA reads TGTGCCAGCAGTGCGACCGGGACAGGCTCCTACGAGCAGTACTTC.